The source of this T cell receptor beta chain is a study of blood T cell repertoires in COVID-19. The repertoire was sequenced with immunoSEQ multiplex PCR; TCRdb's copy has only in-frame clones and lacks some. There are around 39,000 clones in the sample; roughly nine tenths occur only once, and 9.5% to 13% lies in the top ten. V gave up 5 bases and J gave up 4 bases; unmatched junction bases: 4. There are 15 residues in the CDR3. CDR1 and CDR2 from the germline V gene are SGHNT and YENEEA. This receptor was obtained from a man aged 65 to 85 with acute or convalescent COVID-19. Specimen: peripheral blood. The rearrangement uses TRBV11-3 and TRBJ2-7; 14 bases map to TRBD2. CDR3 protein: CASSAGTSGSYEQYF. Here the CDR3 DNA reads TGTGCCAGCAGCGCCGGGACTAGCGGGAGTTACGAGCAGTACTTC.